The 17 T cell receptor beta chains below come from one sample, sequenced in a study of blood T cells in healthy people across ages (dated by TCRdb to between 2014 and 2017). The library came from 5' RACE. Sequencing was performed on an Illumina HiSeq 2500. A second PCR of roughly 7 to 11 cycles was performed with a sample-barcoded 5' primer and a J-beta primer mix. The public reads were reprocessed in TCRdb via fastp at Q25 and MiXCR, keeping in-frame beta chains. Rows are combined by CDR3 protein, so each entry shows the most common genes and DNA. The sample table contains 600,000 to 850,000 distinct CDR3 sequences; only one count was recorded for 25% of them. More than 7.5% of the sample is in the top ten clones. The sample was also reused in another study, on T cells of mothers and their children.

Sequenced material: blood. The origin of the receptors is a boy younger than 18 in good health.

The rearrangement uses TRBV11-2 and TRBJ1-1; D is unresolved. The CDR3 runs 15 residues. Germline CDR1 is SGHAT and CDR2 is FQNNGV. The V end lost 4 bases, the J end lost 4 bases, and 16 bases lay between the germline ends. For the CDR3, the DNA is TGTGCCAGCAGCTCCCAGGTGGGCCTGGGCACTGAAGCTTTCTTT. It encodes CASSSQVGLGTEAFF.

This clonotype has only a few counts. CDR3 DNA sequence: TGTGCCAGCGGAGGGCTCCCTGGGGCCAACGTCCTGACTTTC. This sequence encodes CASGGLPGANVLTF. The chain recombines TRBV3-1 with TRBJ2-6; D possibly corresponds to TRBD2 (6 bases). Looked up from germline, CDR1 is LGHDT and CDR2 is YNNKEL (reference sequence). The V and J ends lost 8 bases and 2 bases respectively, with 10 bases between them. CDR3 length equals 14 residues.

This clonotype was picked up a small number of times. The DNA for the CDR3 is TGCAGTGCTTTCGCGGGACTAGAACTAAGATCTAGCACAGATACGCAGTATTTT. Its translation is CSAFAGLELRSSTDTQYF. The J gene is TRBJ2-3, the V gene TRBV20-1, with TRBD2 matching 8 bases. Germline V lookup: CDR1 DFQATT, CDR2 SNEGSKA (reference sequence). This CDR3 has 18 residues. V shed 5 bases and J 0 bases; nucleotides not matched to a gene: 16.

This chain links TRBV12-3 or TRBV12-4 with TRBJ2-3; 7 bases are a match to TRBD2. V shed 7 bases, J shed 4 bases, and the junction held 5 bases outside the gene matches. This CDR3 contains 13 residues. This chain's CDR3 is CASTTLAADTQYF. The CDR3 coding sequence is TGTGCCAGCACTACCCTAGCGGCAGATACGCAGTATTTT.

Only a few counts were recorded for this clonotype. The CDR3 does not end in the conserved phenylalanine or tryptophan, so this is likely a read error. The chain is built from TRBV29-1 and TRBJ1-1; maybe TRBD1 (6 bases). Germline CDR1 SQVTM, CDR2 ANQGSEA. Trimming stripped 6 bases from V and 3 bases from J, with 11 bases between. This CDR3 spans 12 amino acids. The chain's CDR3 is CSVNREDTEAFS. CDR3 sequence (DNA): TGCAGCGTAAACAGGGAGGACACTGAAGCTTTCTCT.

The V and J genes are TRBV24-1 and TRBJ2-5; D is undetermined. Germline CDR1 KGHDR, CDR2 SFDVKD. The CDR3 extends over 15 amino acids. V lost 3 bases to trimming and J lost 5 bases, with 15 bases between them. The CDR3 region has the DNA TGTGCCACCAGTGATCTGCCCGGCTACGGGGAGACCCAGTACTTC. It translates to CATSDLPGYGETQYF.

This chain joins TRBV7-9 and TRBJ1-4; a possible D gene is TRBD1 (6 bases). Germline CDR1 is SEHNR and CDR2 is FQNEAQ (reference sequence). V dropped 3 bases and J dropped 8 bases, with 13 bases sitting between them. The CDR3 runs 14 residues. The DNA for the CDR3 is TGTGCCAGCAGCTTTGGGACATATGAGGAAAAACTGTTTTTT. Translation: CASSFGTYEEKLFF.

The chain uses TRBV29-1 and TRBJ1-4; D gene uncertain. Trimming removed 1 base at V and 3 bases at J, with 9 bases between. Germline CDR1 reads SQVTM; CDR2 reads ANQGSEA. The CDR3 consists of 14 residues. The CDR3, as DNA: TGCAGCGTTGAAGTGGTTGGGTCTAATGAAAAACTGTTTTTT. This codes for CSVEVVGSNEKLFF.

The gene calls are TRBV5-1 and TRBJ1-4, with D uncertain. This CDR3 comprises 15 residues. V was shortened by 0 bases and J by 0 bases, with 6 bases between the two germline ends. CDR1 and CDR2 (germline): SGHRS, YFSETQ. The CDR3 loop reads CASSLGSTTNEKLFF. CDR3 nucleotides: TGCGCCAGCAGCTTGGGGAGCACAACTAATGAAAAACTGTTTTTT.

The chain couples TRBV20-1 to TRBJ2-3, with D tentatively TRBD2 (5 bases). Germline V gives CDR1 DFQATT, CDR2 SNEGSKA (reference sequence). V was clipped by 1 base and J by 3 bases, with 8 bases between them. The CDR3 loop spans 13 amino acids. The chain's CDR3 is CSARALATDTQYF. CDR3 nucleotide sequence: TGCAGTGCTAGAGCCCTAGCAACAGATACGCAGTATTTT.

This clonotype is a singleton in its sample. The genes are TRBV3-1 and TRBJ2-5, with 9 bases fitting TRBD2. Looked up from germline, CDR1 is LGHDT and CDR2 is YNNKEL (reference sequence). CDR3 length equals 17 residues. V trimming: 1 base; J trimming: 0 bases; junction bases outside the gene matches: 6. CDR3 sequence reads: CASSQVSGGKYQETQYF. Written as DNA, the CDR3 is TGTGCCAGCAGCCAAGTCAGCGGGGGGAAGTACCAAGAGACCCAGTACTTC.

This clonotype was seen a handful of times. The chain carries TRBV12-3 or TRBV12-4 and TRBJ1-1; D ambiguous. The CDR3 contains 12 residues. V dropped 6 bases and J dropped 3 bases, with 8 bases sitting between them. The CDR3 spells CASRRADTEAFF. CDR3 DNA: TGTGCCAGCAGAAGGGCCGACACTGAAGCTTTCTTT.

This clonotype was detected a few times. One end of the junction is discordant with germline, which a read error may explain. V is TRBV7-3 and J is TRBJ2-7; D might be TRBD2 (6 bases). Germline-derived CDR1 and CDR2 are SGHTA and FQGTGA. The CDR3 covers 15 residues. The CDR3 is CACSPAGSGDYEQYF. DNA for the CDR3: TGTGCCTGCAGCCCCGCAGGTAGCGGAGACTACGAGCAGTACTTC.

The genes are TRBV19 and TRBJ2-4, with TRBD2 matching over 8 bases. V lost 4 bases and J lost 7; bases outside the gene matches: 9. The CDR3 has 15 amino acids. CDR1 is LNHDA, CDR2 SQIVND, per germline (reference sequence). This CDR3 is CASSTLERERNIQYF. The CDR3 region has the DNA TGTGCCAGTAGTACACTAGAGCGGGAGAGGAACATTCAGTACTTC.

V and J are TRBV11-2 and TRBJ2-1; D is possibly TRBD2 (6 bases). The CDR3 totals 18 residues. The germline V gene has CDR1 SGHAT and CDR2 FQNNGV. V lost 3 bases and J 9 bases, leaving 27 bases between the germline ends. The CDR3 sequence: CASSFGGSGPSLYGEQFF. DNA for the CDR3: TGTGCCAGCAGCTTTGGGGGGTCGGGGCCTAGCCTTTACGGTGAGCAGTTCTTC.

The CDR3 here is CASSLLGGTSPFYGYTF. The CDR3 nucleotides read TGTGCCAGCAGCTTGCTGGGTGGGACCTCACCATTCTATGGCTACACCTTC. The chain is built from TRBV7-8 and TRBJ1-2, with D tentatively TRBD1 (5 bases). Germline CDR1 SGHVS, CDR2 FQNEAQ. Trimming pared 3 bases from V and 4 bases from J, leaving 21 bases between. The length of the CDR3 is 17 residues.

The table lists this clonotype with a few counts. The chain joins TRBV4-1 to TRBJ1-4; no clear D. V shed 3 bases and J shed 7 bases, with 15 bases lying between them. The CDR3 runs to 15 residues. Germline V gene sequence: CDR1 MGHRA, CDR2 YSYEKL. The CDR3 coding sequence is TGCGCCAGCAGCCACGCACATCCCCTGGGTGAAAAACTGTTTTTT. Translating gives CASSHAHPLGEKLFF.